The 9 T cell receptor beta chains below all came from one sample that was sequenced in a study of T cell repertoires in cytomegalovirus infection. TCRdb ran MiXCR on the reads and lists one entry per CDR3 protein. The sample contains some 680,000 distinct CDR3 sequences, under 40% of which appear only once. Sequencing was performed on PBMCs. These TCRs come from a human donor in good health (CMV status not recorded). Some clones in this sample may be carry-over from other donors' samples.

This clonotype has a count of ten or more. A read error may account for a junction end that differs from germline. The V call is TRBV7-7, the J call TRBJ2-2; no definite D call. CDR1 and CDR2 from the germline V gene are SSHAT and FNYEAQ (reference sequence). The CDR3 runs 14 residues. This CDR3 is CASSLSGNTGELFF. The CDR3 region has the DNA TGTGCTAGCAGCTTATCTGGGAACACCGGGGAGCTGTTTTTT. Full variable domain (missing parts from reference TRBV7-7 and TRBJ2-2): GAGVSQSPRYKVTKRGQDVTLRCDPISSHATLYWYQQALGQGPEFLTYFNYEAQPDKSGLPSDRFSAERPEGSISTLTIQRTEQRDSAMYRCASSLSGNTGELFFGEGSRLTVL.

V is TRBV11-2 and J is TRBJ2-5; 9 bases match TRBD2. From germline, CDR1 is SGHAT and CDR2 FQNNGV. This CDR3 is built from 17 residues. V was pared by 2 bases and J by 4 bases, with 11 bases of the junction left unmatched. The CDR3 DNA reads TGTGCCAGCAGCTTAAAAGTACTGGCGGGGGGGTTAGAGACCCAGTACTTC. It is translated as CASSLKVLAGGLETQYF.

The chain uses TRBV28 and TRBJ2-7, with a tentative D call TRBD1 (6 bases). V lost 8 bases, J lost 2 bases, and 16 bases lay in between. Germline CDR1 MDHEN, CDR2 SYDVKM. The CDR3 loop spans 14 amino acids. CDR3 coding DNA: TGTGCCAGCCTCCCCGGGACAATTCCCTACGAGCAGTACTTC. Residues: CASLPGTIPYEQYF.

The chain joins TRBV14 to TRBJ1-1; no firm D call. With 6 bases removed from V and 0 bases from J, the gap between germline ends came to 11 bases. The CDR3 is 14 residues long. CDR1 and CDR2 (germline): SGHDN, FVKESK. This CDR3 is CASSPTILNTEAFF. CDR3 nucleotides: TGTGCCAGCAGTCCCACCATCTTGAACACTGAAGCTTTCTTT.

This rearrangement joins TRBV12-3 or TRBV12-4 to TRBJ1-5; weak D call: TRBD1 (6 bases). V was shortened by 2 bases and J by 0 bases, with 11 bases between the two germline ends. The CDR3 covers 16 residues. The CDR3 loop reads CASSLNPDSSNQPQHF. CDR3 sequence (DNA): TGTGCCAGCAGTTTAAACCCGGACAGTAGCAATCAGCCCCAGCATTTT.

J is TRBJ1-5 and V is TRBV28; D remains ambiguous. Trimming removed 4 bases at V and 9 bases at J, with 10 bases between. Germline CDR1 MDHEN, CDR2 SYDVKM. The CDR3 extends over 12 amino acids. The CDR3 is CASSSGLTPQHF. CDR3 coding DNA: TGTGCCAGCAGTTCGGGGTTGACGCCCCAGCATTTT.

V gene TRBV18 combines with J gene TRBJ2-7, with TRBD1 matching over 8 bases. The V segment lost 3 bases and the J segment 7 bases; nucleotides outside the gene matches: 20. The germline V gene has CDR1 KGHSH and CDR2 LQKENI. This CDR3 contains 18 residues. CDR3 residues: CASSPRRPSGGIPLEQYF. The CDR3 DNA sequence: TGTGCCAGCTCACCGCGTAGACCATCAGGGGGCATCCCTCTGGAGCAGTACTTC.

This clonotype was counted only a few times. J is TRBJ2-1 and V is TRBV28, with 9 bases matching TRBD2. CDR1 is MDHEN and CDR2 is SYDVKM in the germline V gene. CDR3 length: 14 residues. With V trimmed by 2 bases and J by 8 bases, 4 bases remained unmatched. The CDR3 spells CASSLGTSIHEQFF. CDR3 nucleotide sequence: TGTGCCAGCAGTTTAGGGACTAGCATCCATGAGCAGTTCTTC. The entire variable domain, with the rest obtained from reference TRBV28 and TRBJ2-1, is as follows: DVKVTQSSRYLVKRTGEKVFLECVQDMDHENMFWYRQDPGLGLRLIYFSYDVKMKEKGDIPEGYSVSREKKERFSLILESASTNQTSMYLCASSLGTSIHEQFFGPGTRLTVL.

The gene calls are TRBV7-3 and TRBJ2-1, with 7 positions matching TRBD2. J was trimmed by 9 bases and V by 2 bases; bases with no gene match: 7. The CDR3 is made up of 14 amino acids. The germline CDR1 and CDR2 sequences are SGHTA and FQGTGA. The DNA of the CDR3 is TGTGCCAGCAGCTTAGTTTCGGCTAGCGGTGAGCAGTTCTTC. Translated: CASSLVSASGEQFF.